The rows below give T cell receptor beta chains drawn from one sample of a study. TCRdb re-called the 5' RACE reads with MiXCR, one entry per CDR3 protein. The sample yields 35,000 to 50,000 distinct CDR3 sequences, less than 25% seen once. What was sequenced was Tregs sorted from blood. Source of these receptors: a female donor with breast cancer. The CDR3 runs from the conserved cysteine through the conserved F or W. The D gene is left open where the match is weak. Only some rows state a clone size, as once, few, many or a class for expanded clones.

>few|TRBJ1-2|-|TRBV19
TGTGCCAGTAGTAAGCCGGGGAGCTATGGCTACACCTTC
CASSKPGSYGYTF
>-|TRBJ1-5|TRBD1|TRBV20-1
TGCAGTGCTTCCGACAGGGGAGCCGCTCAGCCCCAGCATTTT
CSASDRGAAQPQHF
>few|TRBJ2-2|TRBD2|TRBV19
TGTGCCAGTAGCGGTTACAGCGGGGGTAACGGGGAGCTGTTTTTT
CASSGYSGGNGELFF
>few|TRBJ2-4|TRBD2|TRBV6-5
TGTGCCAGCAGTCCGGGACTAGCGGGAGTATCTAACCAATTCGGGCTAGCCAAAAACATTCAGTACTTC
CASSPGLAGVSNQFGLAKNIQYF
>-|TRBJ1-2|TRBD1|TRBV27
TGTGCCAGCAGTTCCCCCAGGGGGCTCTATGGCTACATCTTC
CASSSPRGLYGYIF
>-|TRBJ2-5|-|TRBV5-1
TGCGCCAGCAGCTACTCTAGCGGAGGGGGGTACCAAGAGACCCAGTACTTC
CASSYSSGGGYQETQYF
>-|TRBJ2-2|TRBD1|TRBV29-1
TGCAGCGTTGGACAGGGTATCTCCGGGGAGCTGTTTTTT
CSVGQGISGELFF
>-|TRBJ1-6|-|TRBV6-2/TRBV6-3
TGTGCCAGCAGTTACCGTTCACCCCTCCACTTT
CASSYRSPLHF
>many|TRBJ2-5|-|TRBV6-6
TGTGCCAGCAGCCCCGGGACTGCAAGGACCCAGTACTTC
CASSPGTARTQYF
>few|TRBJ2-7|-|TRBV7-2
TGTGCCAGCAGCTCCCCCCCAGGATCGGAATCCTACGAGCAGTACTTC
CASSSPPGSESYEQYF
>few|TRBJ1-2|-|TRBV5-1
TGCGCCAGCAGCCCACGGGGAGGGTACGGCTACACCTTC
CASSPRGGYGYTF
>-|TRBJ2-1|-|TRBV7-3
TGTGCCAGCAGCTCGCGGTCTGGCTACAATGAGCAGTTCTTC
CASSSRSGYNEQFF
>many|TRBJ2-3|-|TRBV13
TGTGCCAGCAGCTTAGGACAGGGCACAGATACGCAGTATTTT
CASSLGQGTDTQYF
>few|TRBJ2-1|TRBD2|TRBV11-2
TGTGCCAGCCAGACGGGACTAGCGACTATCGAGCAGTTCTTC
CASQTGLATIEQFF
>few|TRBJ2-7|-|TRBV18
TGTGCCAGCTCACCACTCGAGAGCTCCTACGAGCAGTACTTC
CASSPLESSYEQYF
>-|TRBJ1-4|-|TRBV20-1
TGCAGTGCCGCGCCCCCCGAAAAACTGTTTTTT
CSAAPPEKLFF
>many|TRBJ2-1|TRBD2|TRBV5-1
TGCGCCAGCCAGAGAACGGATCGCGGGAGGGCTGGAGATGAGCAGTTCTTC
CASQRTDRGRAGDEQFF
>few|TRBJ2-5|-|TRBV5-1
TGCGCCAGCAGCTTGGGACAAGCGGAAGAGACCCAGTACTTC
CASSLGQAEETQYF
>few|TRBJ1-1|-|TRBV6-4
TGTGCCAGCAGCTTAAACCCGAACACTGAAGCTTTCTTT
CASSLNPNTEAFF